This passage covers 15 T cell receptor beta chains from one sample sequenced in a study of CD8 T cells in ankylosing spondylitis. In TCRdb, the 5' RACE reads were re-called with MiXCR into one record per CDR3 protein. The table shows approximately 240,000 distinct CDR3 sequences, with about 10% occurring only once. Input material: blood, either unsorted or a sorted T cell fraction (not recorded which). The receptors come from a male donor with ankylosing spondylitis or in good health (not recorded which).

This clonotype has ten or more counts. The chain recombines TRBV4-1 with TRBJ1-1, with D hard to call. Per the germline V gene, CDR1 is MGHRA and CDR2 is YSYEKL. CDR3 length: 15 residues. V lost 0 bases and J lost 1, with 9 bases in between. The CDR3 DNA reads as TGCGCCAGCAGCCAAGATCGTGGCGGGAACACTGAAGCTTTCTTT. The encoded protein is CASSQDRGGNTEAFF.

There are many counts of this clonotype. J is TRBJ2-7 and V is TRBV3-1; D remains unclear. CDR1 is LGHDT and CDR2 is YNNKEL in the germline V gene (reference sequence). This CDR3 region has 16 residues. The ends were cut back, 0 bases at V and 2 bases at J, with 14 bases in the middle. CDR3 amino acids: CASSQDGGIGPYEQYF. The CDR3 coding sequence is TGTGCCAGCAGCCAAGACGGCGGAATCGGTCCCTACGAGCAGTACTTC.

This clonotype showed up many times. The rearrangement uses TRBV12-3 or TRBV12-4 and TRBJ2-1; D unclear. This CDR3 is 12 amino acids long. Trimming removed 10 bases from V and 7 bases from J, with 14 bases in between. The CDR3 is CAIITPVNEQFF. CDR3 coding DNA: TGTGCCATCATTACACCGGTGAATGAGCAGTTCTTC.

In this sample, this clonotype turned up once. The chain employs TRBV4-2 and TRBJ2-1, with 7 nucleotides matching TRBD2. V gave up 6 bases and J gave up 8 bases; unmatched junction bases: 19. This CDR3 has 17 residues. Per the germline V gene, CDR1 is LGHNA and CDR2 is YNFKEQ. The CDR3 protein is CASSPGRMEKSVDEQFF. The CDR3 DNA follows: TGTGCCAGCAGTCCCGGGAGGATGGAAAAATCGGTCGATGAGCAGTTCTTC.

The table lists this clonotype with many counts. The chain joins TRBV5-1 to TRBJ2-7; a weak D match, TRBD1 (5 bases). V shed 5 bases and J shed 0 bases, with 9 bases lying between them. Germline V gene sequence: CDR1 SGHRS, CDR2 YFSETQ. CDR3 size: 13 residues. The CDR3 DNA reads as TGCGCCAGCAGGATTGACAGCTCCTACGAGCAGTACTTC. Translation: CASRIDSSYEQYF. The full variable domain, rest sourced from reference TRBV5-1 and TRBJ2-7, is KAGVTQTPRYLIKTRGQQVTLSCSPISGHRSVSWYQQTPGQGLQFLFEYFSETQRNKGNFPGRFSGRQFSNSRSEMNVSTLELGDSALYLCASRIDSSYEQYFGPGTRLTVT.

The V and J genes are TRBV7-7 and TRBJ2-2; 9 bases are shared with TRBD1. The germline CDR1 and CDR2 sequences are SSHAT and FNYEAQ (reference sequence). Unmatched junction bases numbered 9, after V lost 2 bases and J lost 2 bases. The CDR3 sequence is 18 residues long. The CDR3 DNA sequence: TGTGCCAGCAGCTTATACGCCAACAGGGGGCCCAACACCGGGGAGCTGTTTTTT. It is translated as CASSLYANRGPNTGELFF.

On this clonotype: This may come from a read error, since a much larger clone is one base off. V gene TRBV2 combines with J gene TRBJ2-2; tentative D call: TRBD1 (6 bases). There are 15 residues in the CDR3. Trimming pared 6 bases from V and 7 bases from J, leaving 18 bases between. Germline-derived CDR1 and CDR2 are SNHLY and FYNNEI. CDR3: CASRRTVVHIGELFF. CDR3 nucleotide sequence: TGTGCCAGCAGGAGGACAGTGGTGCACATCGGGGAGCTGTTTTTT.

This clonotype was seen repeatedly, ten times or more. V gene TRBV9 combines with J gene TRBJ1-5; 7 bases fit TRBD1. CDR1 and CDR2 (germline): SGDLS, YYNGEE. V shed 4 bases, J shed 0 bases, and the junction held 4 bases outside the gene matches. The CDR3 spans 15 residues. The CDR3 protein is CASSPGDSSNQPQHF. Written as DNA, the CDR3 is TGTGCCAGCAGCCCAGGGGACAGTAGCAATCAGCCCCAGCATTTT.

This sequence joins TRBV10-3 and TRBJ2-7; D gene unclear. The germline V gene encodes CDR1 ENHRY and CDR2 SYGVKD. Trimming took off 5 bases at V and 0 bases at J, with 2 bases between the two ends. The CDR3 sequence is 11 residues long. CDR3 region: CAISSSYEQYF. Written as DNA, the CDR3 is TGTGCCATCAGTTCCTCCTACGAGCAGTACTTC.

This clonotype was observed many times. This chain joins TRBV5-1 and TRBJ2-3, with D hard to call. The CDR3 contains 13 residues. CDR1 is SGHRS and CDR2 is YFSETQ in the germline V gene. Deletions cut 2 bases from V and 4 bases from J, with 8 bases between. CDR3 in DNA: TGCGCCAGCAGCTTTGGGCATTCAGATACGCAGTATTTT. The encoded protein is CASSFGHSDTQYF.

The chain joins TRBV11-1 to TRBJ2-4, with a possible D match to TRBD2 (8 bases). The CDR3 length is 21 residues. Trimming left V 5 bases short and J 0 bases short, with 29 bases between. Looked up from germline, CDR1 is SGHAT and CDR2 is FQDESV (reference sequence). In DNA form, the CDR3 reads TGTGCCAGCAGCCCAGGGGGAGTCGGGGTTACTAGCGGAATAGCCAAAAACATTCAGTACTTC. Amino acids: CASSPGGVGVTSGIAKNIQYF.

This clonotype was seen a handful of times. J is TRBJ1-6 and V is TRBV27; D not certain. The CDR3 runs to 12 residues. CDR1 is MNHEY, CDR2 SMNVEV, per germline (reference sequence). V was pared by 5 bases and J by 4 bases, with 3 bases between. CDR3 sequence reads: CASSRYNSPLHF. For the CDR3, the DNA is TGTGCCAGCAGTCGATATAATTCACCCCTCCACTTT.

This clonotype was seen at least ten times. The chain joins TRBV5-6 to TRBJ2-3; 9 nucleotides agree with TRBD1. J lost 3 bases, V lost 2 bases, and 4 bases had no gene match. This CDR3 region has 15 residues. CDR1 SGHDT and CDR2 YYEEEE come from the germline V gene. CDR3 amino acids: CASSFRDRVTDTQYF. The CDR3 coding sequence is TGTGCCAGCAGCTTCCGGGACAGGGTTACAGATACGCAGTATTTT.

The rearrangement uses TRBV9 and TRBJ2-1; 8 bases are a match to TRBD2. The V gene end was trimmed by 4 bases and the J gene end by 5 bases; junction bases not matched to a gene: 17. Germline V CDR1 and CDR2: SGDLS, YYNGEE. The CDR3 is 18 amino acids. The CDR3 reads CASSPYRLAWPEHNEQFF. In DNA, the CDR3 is TGTGCCAGCAGCCCCTACCGACTAGCGTGGCCAGAGCACAATGAGCAGTTCTTC.

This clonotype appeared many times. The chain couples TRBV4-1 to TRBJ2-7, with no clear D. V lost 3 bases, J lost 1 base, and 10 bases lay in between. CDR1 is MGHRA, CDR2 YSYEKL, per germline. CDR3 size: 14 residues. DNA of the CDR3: TGCGCCAGCAGCCAGGACCTACAGTCCTACGAGCAGTACTTC. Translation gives CASSQDLQSYEQYF.